This T cell receptor beta chain was retrieved from a study of T cell responses to AZD1222 COVID-19 vaccine. Points from the study as a whole: Among those given AZD1222, only five or six were seropositive at baseline. CD4 TCRs covered the whole spike, strongest at regions 160-218 and 743-854. Repertoires in all cases were sampled only once the peak T cell response had passed.

About this clone: As yet, its antigen is unknown.

The CDR3 covers 14 residues. Germline V gene lookup returns CDR1 MNHEY and CDR2 SMNVEV (reference sequence). Trimming stripped 0 bases from V and 3 bases from J, with 9 bases between. Second-dose recipients at about 4 or about 12 weeks were treated as one pooled group. TCRdb keeps only in-frame clones here, not all; method: immunoSEQ multiplex PCR. The sample includes roughly 150,000 clones, more than 75% of them seen just once. Specimen: peripheral blood, collected 28 days after the second AZD1222 dose. This sequence was found in an adult who received the AZD1222 COVID-19 vaccine. The V gene is TRBV27, the J gene TRBJ2-7; D is unresolved. The CDR3: CASSLSRDGYEQYF. As DNA, the CDR3 is TGTGCCAGCAGTTTATCGAGAGACGGCTACGAGCAGTACTTC.